This T cell receptor (beta chain) comes out of a study of post-analysis software for immune sequencing data (dated by TCRdb to the mid-2010s). Regarding the complete study: Relapsing-remitting, secondary progressive and progressive-relapsing multiple sclerosis were recorded as disease courses, and subtype annotation was lacking for some patients. The patient repertoires were compared against approximately twelve previously published healthy control repertoires obtained from donors aged 6 to 25 years. A subset of samples was prepared in parallel using single-end sample barcoding, then pooled and co-amplified after Illumina adapter ligation.

TCR beta repertoires were profiled from peripheral blood of some 13 young patients with multiple sclerosis to demonstrate the VDJtools post-analysis software. Multiple sclerosis patients were children and adolescents aged about 6 to 17 years. As regards this clonotype: No cognate antigen has been identified for it. Just one base apart from a much larger clone, this may be a read error.

The protocol used for the library was PCR. Instrument on record: Illumina HiSeq 2500. Unique molecular identifiers were incorporated into TCR beta cDNA libraries to reduce PCR and sequencing biases. Per 1 to 10 million input T cells, roughly 500,000 cDNA molecules were obtained, such that each molecule approximated one T cell. The patient libraries were prepared and sequenced using the same protocol as the earlier healthy control dataset. Within a given batch, samples were prepared together, multiplexed and sequenced on the same HiSeq lane. As for the authors' bioinformatics: Raw barcoded reads were processed with MIGEC, discarding single-read molecular identifier groups before consensus assembly and CDR3 extraction. Clonotype tables were post-analysed with VDJtools, normalizing diversity by down-sampling all datasets to the smallest sample size. In repertoire overlap clustering, CDR3 amino acid sequences, but not nucleotide sequences, were matched to correct batch-related cross-sample contamination. TCRdb reprocessed the public reads (quality trimming at Q25 with fastp, clone calling with MiXCR) and kept in-frame beta chains. CDR3 protein sequences are deduplicated, and each keeps its most common genes and DNA. Here the V and J calls rest on TCRdb's processing, not on the authors' analysis. The sample table records approximately 730,000 distinct CDR3 sequences; more than 45% of these occur just once. 4.9% of the sample is taken by the ten largest.

The paper as a whole reports these results and caveats: Normalized Chao1 diversity was significantly lower in multiple sclerosis patients than controls, suggesting substantial peripheral T-cell clonal expansion. Direct clustering with F measure revealed strong co-clustering of samples prepared in the same batch, which led to a batch-effect correction. The control group was slightly older than the multiple sclerosis patient group. Significantly higher frequencies in patients than in controls were found for about five TRBV segments, including TRBV5-6, TRBV5-1 and TRBV20-1.

CDR3 length: 14 amino acids, cysteine to phenylalanine. Kept here is only the CDR3 DNA, which spans 42 bases and is read in frame from base 1. Via the germline V gene, CDR1 is SGHRS and CDR2 YFSETQ. Clipping removes 0 bases from V and 4 bases from J, with 2 as the unmatched junction base count. The sequence was obtained from a girl aged 5-17 years with multiple sclerosis. The sequenced sample consisted of blood. Rearrangement joined TRBV5-1 to TRBJ2-7; 9 middle bases align to TRBD2. The DNA reads as follows: TGCGCCAGCAGCTTGGGACTAGCGGAATACGAGCAGTACTTC. This codes for CASSLGLAEYEQYF.